A selection of T cell receptor beta chains follows, all from one sample in a study of CD8+ T cells in alopecia areata. Sequenced by immunoSEQ multiplex PCR; TCRdb stores in-frame clones only, minus some. The sample lists under 350,000 clones, 58% occurring once. The specimen was CD4+ T cells sorted from blood, collected at week 24, from a patient treated with tofacitinib. The receptors derive from a human donor with alopecia areata. The CDR3 runs from the conserved cysteine through the conserved F or W. A D gene is named only where the DNA matches it firmly. Where a row states a size, it is once, few, many or the class of an expanded clone; other rows omit it.

D	V	size	J	CDR3	DNA
NA	TRBV28	NA	TRBJ1-1	CASSLWGGGNTEAFF	TGTGCCAGCAGTTTGTGGGGCGGGGGGAACACTGAAGCTTTCTTT
TRBD1	TRBV30	NA	TRBJ2-5	CAWSLDREPETQYF	TGTGCCTGGAGTTTGGACAGGGAACCGGAGACCCAGTACTTC
NA	TRBV6-1	few	TRBJ1-5	CASIRGRDDQPQHF	TGTGCCAGCATTAGGGGGAGGGATGATCAGCCCCAGCATTTT
TRBD2	TRBV29-1	NA	TRBJ2-3	CSVRKFPGGPDTQYF	TGCAGCGTCCGCAAATTCCCGGGGGGGCCAGATACGCAGTATTTT
TRBD1	TRBV6-4	NA	TRBJ1-2	CASKGQGESGYTF	TGTGCCAGCAAGGGACAGGGAGAGTCTGGCTACACCTTC
NA	TRBV29-1	NA	TRBJ2-7	CSVMDSSYEQYF	TGCAGCGTAATGGACAGTTCCTACGAGCAGTACTTC
TRBD1	TRBV30	NA	TRBJ2-7	CAWSVGTGGIYEQYF	TGTGCCTGGAGTGTAGGGACAGGGGGGATCTACGAGCAGTACTTC
TRBD1	TRBV7-2	NA	TRBJ1-1	CASINWNRGGTEAFF	TGTGCCAGCATCAACTGGAACAGGGGGGGCACTGAAGCTTTCTTT
NA	TRBV2	NA	TRBJ2-1	CASSEGRVDNEQFF	TGTGCCAGCAGTGAAGGCAGGGTTGACAATGAGCAGTTCTTC
NA	TRBV29-1	NA	TRBJ1-3	CSAQSGDSGNTIYF	TGCAGCGCCCAGAGTGGGGATTCTGGAAACACCATATATTTT
NA	TRBV27	once	TRBJ2-5	CASSDEQGGGETQYF	TGTGCCAGCAGTGACGAGCAGGGAGGTGGAGAGACCCAGTACTTC
NA	TRBV30	NA	TRBJ2-7	CAWTPGTPYEQYF	TGTGCCTGGACGCCAGGCACCCCCTACGAGCAGTACTTC
NA	TRBV2	few	TRBJ2-7	CASSVYQGLAYEQYF	TGTGCCAGCAGTGTCTATCAGGGGTTAGCCTACGAGCAGTACTTC
NA	TRBV30	NA	TRBJ1-1	CAWDIQGMNTEAFF	TGTGCCTGGGATATACAGGGCATGAACACTGAAGCTTTCTTT
TRBD1	TRBV28	NA	TRBJ2-1	CASSLRQGMFF	TGTGCCAGCAGTTTGCGACAGGGGATGTTCTTC
NA	TRBV29-1	few	TRBJ1-1	CSGNIEGNTEAFF	TGCAGCGGCAACATCGAAGGGAACACTGAAGCTTTCTTT
NA	TRBV7-2	few	TRBJ2-3	CASSLNRADTQYF	TGTGCCAGCAGCTTGAACAGGGCGGATACGCAGTATTTT
NA	TRBV29-1	NA	TRBJ2-3	CSVDLGFTDTQYF	TGCAGCGTTGACTTAGGTTTCACAGATACGCAGTATTTT
TRBD2	TRBV28	NA	TRBJ2-3	CASTRKRERPSTDTQYF	TGTGCCAGCACCCGAAAGCGGGAGCGACCTAGCACAGATACGCAGTATTTT
TRBD2	TRBV4-3	NA	TRBJ2-3	CASSLAGGQSDTQYF	TGCGCCAGCAGCCTAGCGGGGGGGCAGTCAGATACGCAGTATTTT
NA	TRBV6-8	NA	TRBJ2-3	CADRRRGTQYF	TGTGCCGATAGGCGTCGGGGTACGCAGTATTTT
NA	TRBV6-5	NA	TRBJ1-1	CASSRLQGGNTEAFF	TGTGCCAGCAGTCGTTTACAGGGAGGGAACACTGAAGCTTTCTTT
NA	TRBV4-1	once	TRBJ2-3	CASRQVTSTDTQYF	TGCGCCAGCAGACAAGTGACTAGCACAGATACGCAGTATTTT
TRBD1	TRBV5-1	NA	TRBJ1-1	CASSWTGENTEAFF	TGCGCCAGCAGCTGGACAGGGGAGAACACTGAAGCTTTCTTT
NA	TRBV15	NA	TRBJ2-5	CATSRPAGQETQYF	TGTGCCACCAGTCGTCCGGCGGGTCAAGAGACCCAGTACTTC
NA	TRBV29-1	NA	TRBJ1-1	CSGRQTMNTEAFF	TGCAGCGGCCGACAGACCATGAACACTGAAGCTTTCTTT
TRBD1	TRBV30	NA	TRBJ1-5	CAWTITGDGPQHF	TGTGCCTGGACCATAACAGGGGATGGGCCCCAGCATTTT
NA	TRBV7-3	few	TRBJ1-2	CASSQDSHYGYTF	TGTGCCAGCAGCCAGGACAGTCACTATGGCTACACCTTC
TRBD1	TRBV4-1	few	TRBJ2-2	CASTTMPGTGDDTGELFF	TGCGCCAGCACCACCATGCCGGGGACAGGGGACGACACCGGGGAGCTGTTTTTT
TRBD2	TRBV7-2	NA	TRBJ2-3	CASRPAGGRADTQYF	TGTGCCAGCAGGCCAGCGGGGGGCAGGGCAGATACGCAGTATTTT
TRBD1	TRBV2	few	TRBJ1-5	CASRAGGGNQPQHF	TGTGCCAGCAGGGCAGGGGGCGGCAATCAGCCCCAGCATTTT
TRBD1	TRBV4-3	NA	TRBJ1-2	CASSQDPGQNYGYTF	TGCGCCAGCAGCCAAGACCCGGGACAGAACTATGGCTACACCTTC
NA	TRBV29-1	few	TRBJ2-5	CSVVGIKETQYF	TGCAGCGTTGTAGGGATTAAGGAGACCCAGTACTTC
NA	TRBV2	NA	TRBJ2-7	CASSEDRGAQYF	TGTGCCAGCAGTGAAGATAGGGGTGCGCAGTACTTC
TRBD1	TRBV15	NA	TRBJ1-1	CATSLDRVNTEAFF	TGTGCCACCAGCCTGGACAGGGTGAACACTGAAGCTTTCTTT
NA	TRBV7-2	NA	TRBJ2-3	CASSLVQGRDTQYF	TGTGCCAGCAGCTTAGTGCAGGGGAGGGATACGCAGTATTTT
NA	TRBV9	few	TRBJ1-1	CASSAQGSAEAFF	TGTGCCAGCAGCGCCCAGGGCTCTGCGGAAGCTTTCTTT
NA	TRBV29-1	few	TRBJ2-7	CSALPQGLSYEQYF	TGCAGCGCGCTACCCCAGGGATTAAGCTACGAGCAGTACTTC
NA	TRBV7-2	NA	TRBJ1-5	CASSSSRAGNQPQHF	TGTGCCAGCAGTTCTTCCAGGGCCGGCAATCAGCCCCAGCATTTT
TRBD1	TRBV13	NA	TRBJ2-2	CASSLGTGGAFGELFF	TGTGCCAGCAGCCTGGGGACAGGGGGCGCTTTCGGGGAGCTGTTTTTT
TRBD1	TRBV15	NA	TRBJ1-1	CATTATGASTEAFF	TGTGCCACCACAGCTACAGGGGCCAGCACTGAAGCTTTCTTT
TRBD1	TRBV11-2	NA	TRBJ1-1	CASSSTFDRAVFF	TGTGCCAGCAGCTCAACATTTGACAGGGCAGTCTTCTTT
NA	TRBV14	NA	TRBJ2-4	CASSQVWQGNIQYF	TGTGCCAGCAGCCAGGTGTGGCAGGGGAACATTCAGTACTTC
NA	TRBV9	NA	TRBJ1-2	CASSGPPRRSYGYTF	TGTGCCAGCAGCGGGCCCCCGCGACGGAGCTATGGCTACACCTTC
TRBD2	TRBV5-1	NA	TRBJ2-7	CASSLGASGAIYEQYF	TGCGCCAGCAGCTTGGGAGCTAGCGGGGCCATCTACGAGCAGTACTTC
NA	TRBV11-2	NA	TRBJ2-5	CASSLDRGLETQYF	TGTGCCAGCAGCTTAGACAGGGGATTAGAGACCCAGTACTTC
NA	TRBV15	once	TRBJ1-4	CATSRRGATNEKLFF	TGTGCCACCAGCAGAAGGGGGGCAACTAATGAAAAACTGTTTTTT
NA	TRBV2	NA	TRBJ1-2	CASSEQGDYGYTF	TGTGCCAGCAGTGAACAAGGGGACTATGGCTACACCTTC
NA	TRBV29-1	NA	TRBJ2-3	CSVQPPTDTQYF	TGCAGTGTCCAGCCCCCCACAGATACGCAGTATTTT
NA	TRBV30	NA	TRBJ2-7	CAWTRNIAYEQYF	TGTGCCTGGACTCGAAATATAGCGTACGAGCAGTACTTC